Shown below are 17 T cell receptor beta chains from a single sample sequenced in a study of response to subunit inactivated influenza vaccine. Each CDR3 protein gets one entry after TCRdb re-called the RT-PCR reads with MiXCR. The table shows hundreds of thousands of distinct CDR3 sequences, with around 16% occurring only once. The sequencing used PBMCs from blood, collected 11 to 12 days after vaccination. These receptor sequences come from a man aged 45-65 years who received an inactivated influenza vaccine.

The chain combines TRBV25-1 with TRBJ2-3; possible D gene TRBD1, 5 bases. V was pared by 1 base and J by 0 bases, with 11 bases between. The CDR3 has 16 residues. The germline gives CDR1 MGHDK, CDR2 SYGVNS. The CDR3 spells CASSEWNRWSTDTQYF. For the CDR3, the DNA is TGTGCCAGCAGTGAATGGAACAGGTGGAGCACAGATACGCAGTATTTT. The variable domain in full, completed from reference TRBV25-1 and TRBJ2-3, reads EADIYQTPRYLVIGTGKKITLECSQTMGHDKMYWYQQDPGMELHLIHYSYGVNSTEKGDLSSESTVSRIRTEHFPLTLESARPSHTSQYLCASSEWNRWSTDTQYFGPGTRLTVL.

This chain links TRBV24-1 with TRBJ2-1; 9 nucleotides line up with TRBD1. Unmatched junction bases numbered 10, after V lost 9 bases and J lost 8 bases. Germline values: CDR1 KGHDR, CDR2 SFDVKD. The CDR3 runs 14 residues. CDR3 bases: TGTGCCACCCGGCCGGGACAGGGTAATCATGAGCAGTTCTTC. Translating it yields CATRPGQGNHEQFF.

This clonotype was detected many times. V usage is TRBV5-1 and J usage is TRBJ2-7, with TRBD2 matching 11 bases. The J segment lost 4 bases and the V segment lost 4 bases, leaving 4 bases of the junction unmatched. This CDR3 contains 14 residues. Germline lookup yields CDR1 SGHRS and CDR2 YFSETQ. CDR3 sequence reads: CASSLAGGVYEQYF. The CDR3 bases are TGCGCCAGCAGCCTAGCGGGAGGAGTATACGAGCAGTACTTC.

The chain links TRBV7-2 to TRBJ2-7; weak D call: TRBD1 (6 bases). Trimming took off 3 bases at V and 4 bases at J, with 13 bases between the two ends. The CDR3 contains 14 residues. Germline-derived CDR1 and CDR2 are SGHTA and FQGNSA. The CDR3 DNA follows: TGTGCCAGCAGCTTGGTCGTCAGGGGATACGAGCAGTACTTC. Protein sequence: CASSLVVRGYEQYF. Using reference TRBV7-2 and TRBJ2-7 for the parts outside the CDR3, the full variable domain is GAGVSQSPSNKVTEKGKDVELRCDPISGHTALYWYRQSLGQGLEFLIYFQGNSAPDKSGLPSDRFSAERTGGSVSTLTIQRTQQEDSAVYLCASSLVVRGYEQYFGPGTRLTVT.

This clonotype occurred a few times. The chain has TRBV20-1 and TRBJ2-5; no definite D call. CDR1 is DFQATT and CDR2 is SNEGSKA in the germline V gene (reference sequence). Between the trimmed V and J ends, which lost 7 bases and 6 bases, there was a span of 15 bases. The CDR3 runs to 12 residues. CDR3 residues: CSGLERRQTQYF. CDR3 nucleotides: TGCAGTGGGCTGGAACGCAGGCAGACCCAGTACTTC.

This clonotype was observed a few times. The J gene is TRBJ2-3, the V gene TRBV10-3, with TRBD2 identical over 7 bases. Germline lookup yields CDR1 ENHRY and CDR2 SYGVKD. The CDR3 sequence is 14 residues long. The junction had 10 bases not matched to a gene; V was cut back by 10 bases and J by 3 bases. The CDR3 sequence is CATTHGGITDTQYF. CDR3 sequence (DNA): TGTGCCACAACCCACGGGGGGATAACAGATACGCAGTATTTT.

This clonotype was counted only a few times. The J gene is TRBJ2-1, the V gene TRBV7-2; 13 bases are a match to TRBD2. This CDR3 spans 17 amino acids. CDR1 SGHTA and CDR2 FQGNSA come from the germline V gene. V shed 5 bases, J shed 14 bases, and the junction held 18 bases outside the gene matches. This CDR3 reads CASSATTTSGGAAFKFF. The CDR3 bases are TGTGCCAGCAGCGCTACTACTACTAGCGGGGGGGCCGCTTTTAAGTTCTTC.

This chain connects TRBV28 to TRBJ1-5, with a weak D call TRBD1 (6 bases). The CDR3 contains 14 residues. Trimming left V 10 bases short and J 0 bases short, with 13 bases between. Germline V gene sequence: CDR1 MDHEN, CDR2 SYDVKM. The CDR3 is CATRTDYSNQPQHF. The CDR3 region has the DNA TGTGCCACCAGGACAGATTATAGCAATCAGCCCCAGCATTTT.

This sequence joins TRBV3-1 and TRBJ2-7, with D possibly TRBD1 on 6 matching bases. The CDR3 has 13 amino acids. Germline CDR1 LGHDT, CDR2 YNNKEL (reference sequence). V lost 0 bases to trimming and J lost 6 bases, with 9 bases between them. The CDR3 DNA sequence: TGTGCCAGCAGCCAAGATCGGGACACCGAGCAGTACTTC. Amino acid sequence: CASSQDRDTEQYF.

The chain carries TRBV21-1 and TRBJ1-4; TRBD1 is taken as the D call from the table, unchecked against the DNA. TRBV21-1 is reported as a pseudogene. CDR3 size: 15 residues. CDR3 residues: CASSKDDRVNEKLFF. The CDR3, as DNA: TGTGCCAGCAGCAAAGACGACAGGGTTAATGAAAAACTGTTTTTT.

The rearrangement links TRBV6-5 to TRBJ1-1; weak D call: TRBD1 (6 bases). The CDR3 consists of 15 residues. Germline assignment: CDR1 MNHEY and CDR2 SVGAGI. Trimming removed 0 bases from V and 1 base from J, with 9 bases in between. CDR3 nucleotide sequence: TGTGCCAGCAGTTACTCGAACAGGGCGAACACTGAAGCTTTCTTT. It codes for CASSYSNRANTEAFF.

This clonotype appeared a few times. The rearrangement uses TRBV15 and TRBJ1-1, with D perhaps matching TRBD1 (5 bases). The germline V gene has CDR1 LNHNV and CDR2 YYDKDF (reference sequence). CDR3 length: 17 residues. V shed 2 bases and J shed 3 bases, with 19 bases lying between them. The CDR3 loop is CATSRTTGETKYTEAFF. Written as DNA, the CDR3 is TGTGCCACCAGCAGAACCACGGGGGAGACAAAGTACACTGAAGCTTTCTTT.

This clonotype was found a few times. The genes are TRBV20-1 and TRBJ2-5; D gene uncertain. Trimming cost V 3 bases and J 3 bases, with 11 bases left between them. Looked up from germline, CDR1 is DFQATT and CDR2 is SNEGSKA (reference sequence). The CDR3 contains 13 residues. CDR3 sequence reads: CSASSAWKETQYF. The CDR3, as DNA: TGCAGTGCTAGTTCCGCTTGGAAAGAGACCCAGTACTTC.

This chain links TRBV25-1 with TRBJ1-2; no reliable D call. Germline values: CDR1 MGHDK, CDR2 SYGVNS. Trimming removed 4 bases from V and 9 bases from J, with 9 bases in between. The CDR3 has 11 amino acids. The CDR3 reads CASSGPRSYTF. CDR3 bases: TGTGCCAGCAGTGGACCACGCAGCTACACCTTC.

The gene calls are TRBV7-6 and TRBJ1-2; D not certain. V was clipped by 5 bases and J by 2 bases, with 15 bases between them. CDR1 is SGHVS and CDR2 is FNYEAQ in the germline V gene. The CDR3 covers 15 residues. CDR3 DNA: TGTGCCAGCAGCAAAGGGAGCCACCTCAACTATGGCTACACCTTC. Translated: CASSKGSHLNYGYTF.

This clonotype was detected ten times or more. The chain uses TRBV7-9 and TRBJ2-5; D is possibly TRBD2 (5 bases). There are 13 residues in the CDR3. The germline V gene has CDR1 SEHNR and CDR2 FQNEAQ (reference sequence). Deletions cut 6 bases from V and 0 bases from J, with 8 bases between. The CDR3 bases are TGTGCCAGCAGTCGTAGCGACCAAGAGACCCAGTACTTC. Amino acids: CASSRSDQETQYF.

The CDR3 bases are TGTGCCAGCAGTAGACACCGGGACCCCCTCACCGGGGAGCTGTTTTTT. It codes for CASSRHRDPLTGELFF. The chain recombines TRBV6-2 or TRBV6-3 with TRBJ2-2; the D gene could be TRBD1 or TRBD2 (5 bases each). Germline-derived CDR1 and CDR2 are MNHEY and SVGEGT. V was clipped by 5 bases and J by 4 bases, with 17 bases between them. The CDR3 totals 16 residues.